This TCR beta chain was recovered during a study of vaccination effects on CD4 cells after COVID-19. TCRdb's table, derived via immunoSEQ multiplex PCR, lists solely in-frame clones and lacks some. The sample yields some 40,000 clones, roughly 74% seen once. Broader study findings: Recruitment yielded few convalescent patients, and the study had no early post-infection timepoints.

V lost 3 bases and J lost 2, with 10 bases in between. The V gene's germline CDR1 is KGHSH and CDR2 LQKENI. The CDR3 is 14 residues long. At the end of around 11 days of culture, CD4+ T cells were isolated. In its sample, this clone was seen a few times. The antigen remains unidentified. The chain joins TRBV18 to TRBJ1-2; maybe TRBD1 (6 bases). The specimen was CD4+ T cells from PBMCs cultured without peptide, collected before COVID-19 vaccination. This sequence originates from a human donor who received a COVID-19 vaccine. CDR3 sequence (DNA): TGTGCCAGCTCACCGGCACAGGGAAACTATGGCTACACCTTC. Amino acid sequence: CASSPAQGNYGYTF.